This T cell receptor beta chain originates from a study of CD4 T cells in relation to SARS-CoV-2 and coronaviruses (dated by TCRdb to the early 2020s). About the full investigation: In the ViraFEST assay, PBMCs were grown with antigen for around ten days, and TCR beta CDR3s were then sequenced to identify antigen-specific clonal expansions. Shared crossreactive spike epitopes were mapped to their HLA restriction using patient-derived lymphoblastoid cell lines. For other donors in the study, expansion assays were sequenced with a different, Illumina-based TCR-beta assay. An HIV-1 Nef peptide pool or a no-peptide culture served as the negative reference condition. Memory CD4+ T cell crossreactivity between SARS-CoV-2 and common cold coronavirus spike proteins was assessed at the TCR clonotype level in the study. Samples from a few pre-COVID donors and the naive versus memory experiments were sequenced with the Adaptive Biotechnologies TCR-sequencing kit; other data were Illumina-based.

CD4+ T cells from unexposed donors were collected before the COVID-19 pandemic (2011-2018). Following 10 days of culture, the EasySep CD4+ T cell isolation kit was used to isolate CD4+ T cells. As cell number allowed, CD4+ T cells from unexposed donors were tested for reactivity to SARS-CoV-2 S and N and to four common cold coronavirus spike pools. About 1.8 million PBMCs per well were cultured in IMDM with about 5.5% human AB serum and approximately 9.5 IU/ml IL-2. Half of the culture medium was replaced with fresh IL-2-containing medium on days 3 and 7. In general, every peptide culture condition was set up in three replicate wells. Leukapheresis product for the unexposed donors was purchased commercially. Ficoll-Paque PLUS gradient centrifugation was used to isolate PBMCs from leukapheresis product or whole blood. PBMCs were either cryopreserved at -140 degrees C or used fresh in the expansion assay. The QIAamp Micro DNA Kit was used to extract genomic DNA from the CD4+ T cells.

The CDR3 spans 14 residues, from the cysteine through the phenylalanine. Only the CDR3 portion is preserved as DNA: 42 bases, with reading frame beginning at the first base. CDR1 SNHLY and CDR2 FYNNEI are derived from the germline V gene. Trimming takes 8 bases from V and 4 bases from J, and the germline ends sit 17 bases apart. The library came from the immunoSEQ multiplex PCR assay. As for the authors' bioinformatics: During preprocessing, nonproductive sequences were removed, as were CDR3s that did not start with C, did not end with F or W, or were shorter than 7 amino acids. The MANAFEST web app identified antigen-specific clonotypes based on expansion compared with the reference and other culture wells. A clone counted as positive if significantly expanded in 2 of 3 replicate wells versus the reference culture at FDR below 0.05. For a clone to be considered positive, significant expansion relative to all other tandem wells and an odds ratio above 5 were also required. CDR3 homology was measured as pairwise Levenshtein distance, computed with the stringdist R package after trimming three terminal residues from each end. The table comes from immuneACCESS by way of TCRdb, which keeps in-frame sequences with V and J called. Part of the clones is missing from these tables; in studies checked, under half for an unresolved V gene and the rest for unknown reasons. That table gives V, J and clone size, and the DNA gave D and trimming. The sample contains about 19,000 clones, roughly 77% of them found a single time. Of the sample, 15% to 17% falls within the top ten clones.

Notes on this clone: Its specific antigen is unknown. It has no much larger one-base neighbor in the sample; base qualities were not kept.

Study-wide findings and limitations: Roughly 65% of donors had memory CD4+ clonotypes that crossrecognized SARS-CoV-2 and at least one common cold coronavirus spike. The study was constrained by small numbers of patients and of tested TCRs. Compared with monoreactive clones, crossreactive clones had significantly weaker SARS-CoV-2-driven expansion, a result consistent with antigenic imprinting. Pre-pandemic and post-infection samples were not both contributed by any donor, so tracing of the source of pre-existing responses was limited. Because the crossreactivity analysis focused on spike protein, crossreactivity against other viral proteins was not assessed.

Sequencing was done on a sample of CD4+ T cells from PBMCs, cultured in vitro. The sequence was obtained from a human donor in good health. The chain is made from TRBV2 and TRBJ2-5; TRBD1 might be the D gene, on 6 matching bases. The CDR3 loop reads CASGVDQGRETQYF. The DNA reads TGTGCCAGCGGAGTGGACCAGGGGAGAGAGACCCAGTACTTC.